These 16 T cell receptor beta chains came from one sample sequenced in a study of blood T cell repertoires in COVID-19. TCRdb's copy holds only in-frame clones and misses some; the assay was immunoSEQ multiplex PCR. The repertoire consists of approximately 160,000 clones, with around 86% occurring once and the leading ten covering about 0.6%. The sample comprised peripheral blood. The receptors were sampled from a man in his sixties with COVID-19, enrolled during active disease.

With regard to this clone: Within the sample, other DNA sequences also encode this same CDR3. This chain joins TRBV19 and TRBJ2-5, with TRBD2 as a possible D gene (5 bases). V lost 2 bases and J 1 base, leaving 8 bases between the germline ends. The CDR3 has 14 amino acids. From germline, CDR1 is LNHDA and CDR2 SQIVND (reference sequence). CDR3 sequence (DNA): TGTGCCAGTAGTATAAGGACTGTCCAAGAGACCCAGTACTTC. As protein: CASSIRTVQETQYF.

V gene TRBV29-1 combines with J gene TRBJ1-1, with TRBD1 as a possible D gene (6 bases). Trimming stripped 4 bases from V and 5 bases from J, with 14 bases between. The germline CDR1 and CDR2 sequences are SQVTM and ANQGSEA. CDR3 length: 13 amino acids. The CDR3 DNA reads TGCAGCGTTGTAGAGGAGAGGGGGACTGAAGCTTTCTTT. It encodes CSVVEERGTEAFF.

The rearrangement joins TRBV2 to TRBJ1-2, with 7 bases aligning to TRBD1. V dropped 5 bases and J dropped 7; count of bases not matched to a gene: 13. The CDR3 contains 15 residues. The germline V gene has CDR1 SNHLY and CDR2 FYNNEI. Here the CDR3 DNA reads TGTGCCAGCAGTTGGGGACAGAAACGCGGAGGTGGCTACACCTTC. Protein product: CASSWGQKRGGGYTF.

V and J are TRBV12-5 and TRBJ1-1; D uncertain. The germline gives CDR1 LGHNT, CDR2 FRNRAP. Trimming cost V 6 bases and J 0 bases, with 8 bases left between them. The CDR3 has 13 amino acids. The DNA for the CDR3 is TGTGCTAGTGGCAGTTCCGTGAACACTGAAGCTTTCTTT. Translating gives CASGSSVNTEAFF.

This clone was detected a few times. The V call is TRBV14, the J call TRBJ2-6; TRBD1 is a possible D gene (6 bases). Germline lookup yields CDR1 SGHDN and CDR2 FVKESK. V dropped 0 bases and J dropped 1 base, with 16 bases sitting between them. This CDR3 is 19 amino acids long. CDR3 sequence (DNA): TGTGCCAGCAGCCAAGAAACAGGGTTGGCCTGGTCTGGGGCCAACGTCCTGACTTTC. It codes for CASSQETGLAWSGANVLTF.

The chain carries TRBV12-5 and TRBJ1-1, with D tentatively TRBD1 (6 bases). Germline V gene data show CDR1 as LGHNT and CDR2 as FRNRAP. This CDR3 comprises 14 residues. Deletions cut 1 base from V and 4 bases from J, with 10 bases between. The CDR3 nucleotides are TGTGCTAGTGGTTTGGCGCGGGGGCCCACTGAAGCTTTCTTT. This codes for CASGLARGPTEAFF.

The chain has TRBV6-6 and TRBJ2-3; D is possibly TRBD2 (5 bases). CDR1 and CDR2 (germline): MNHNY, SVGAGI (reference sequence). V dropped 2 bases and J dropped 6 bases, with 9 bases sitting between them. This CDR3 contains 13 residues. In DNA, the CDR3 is TGTGCCAGCAGTTACCCAACTAGGGATACGCAGTATTTT. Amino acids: CASSYPTRDTQYF.

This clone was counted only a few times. The CDR3 sequence: CASSRQGFQPQHF. As DNA, the CDR3 is TGTGCCAGCAGCCGACAGGGGTTCCAGCCCCAGCATTTT. The J gene is TRBJ1-5, the V gene TRBV12-3 or TRBV12-4; 8 nucleotides match TRBD1. With 6 bases clipped from V and 7 bases from J, the junction kept 5 bases outside the gene matches. The CDR3 extends over 13 amino acids.

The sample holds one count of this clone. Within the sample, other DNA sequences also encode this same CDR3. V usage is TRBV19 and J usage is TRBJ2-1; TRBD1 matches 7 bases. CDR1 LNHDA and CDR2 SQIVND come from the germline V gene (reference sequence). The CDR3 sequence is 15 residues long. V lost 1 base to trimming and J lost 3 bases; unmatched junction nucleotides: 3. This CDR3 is CASSIAAGGYNEQFF. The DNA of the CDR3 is TGTGCCAGTAGTATAGCGGCAGGGGGCTACAATGAGCAGTTCTTC.

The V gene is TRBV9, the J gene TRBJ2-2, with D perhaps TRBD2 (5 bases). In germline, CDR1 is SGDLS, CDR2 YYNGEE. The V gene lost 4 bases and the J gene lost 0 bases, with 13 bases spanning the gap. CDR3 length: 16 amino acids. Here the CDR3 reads CASSSRTGSNTGELFF. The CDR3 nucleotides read TGTGCCAGCAGCTCCAGGACGGGGTCGAACACCGGGGAGCTGTTTTTT.

CDR3 loop: CASSYRRPNYGYTF. The CDR3 DNA follows: TGTGCCAGCAGTTACAGGAGGCCAAACTATGGCTACACCTTC. This chain links TRBV6-5 with TRBJ1-2, with D hard to call. The CDR3 length is 14 residues. V lost 2 bases and J lost 2, with 9 bases in between. Germline lookup yields CDR1 MNHEY and CDR2 SVGAGI.

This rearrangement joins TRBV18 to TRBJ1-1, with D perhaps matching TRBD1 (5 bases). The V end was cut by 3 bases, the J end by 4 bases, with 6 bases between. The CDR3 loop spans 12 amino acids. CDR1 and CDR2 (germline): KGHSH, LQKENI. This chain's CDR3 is CASSPDITEAFF. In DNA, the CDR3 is TGTGCCAGCTCACCGGACATCACTGAAGCTTTCTTT.

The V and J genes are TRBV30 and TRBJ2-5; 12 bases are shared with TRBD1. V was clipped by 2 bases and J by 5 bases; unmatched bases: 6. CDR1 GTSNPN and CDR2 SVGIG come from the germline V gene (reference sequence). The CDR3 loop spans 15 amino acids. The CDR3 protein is CAWSLGTGGMETQYF. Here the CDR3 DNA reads TGTGCCTGGAGTCTCGGGACAGGGGGCATGGAGACCCAGTACTTC.

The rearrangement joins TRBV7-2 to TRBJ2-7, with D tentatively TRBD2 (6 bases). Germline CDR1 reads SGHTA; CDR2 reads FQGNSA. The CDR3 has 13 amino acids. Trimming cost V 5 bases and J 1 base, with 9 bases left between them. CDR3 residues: CASSKGTSYEQYF. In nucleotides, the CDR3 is TGTGCCAGCAGCAAAGGGACTTCCTACGAGCAGTACTTC.

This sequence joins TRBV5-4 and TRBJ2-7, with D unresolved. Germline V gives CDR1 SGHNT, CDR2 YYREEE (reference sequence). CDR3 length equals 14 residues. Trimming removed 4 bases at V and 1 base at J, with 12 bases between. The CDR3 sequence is CASSPPRPSYEQYF. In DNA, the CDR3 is TGTGCCAGCAGCCCCCCCCGTCCTTCCTACGAGCAGTACTTC.

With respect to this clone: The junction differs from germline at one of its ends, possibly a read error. The CDR3 DNA reads TGTGCTAGCAGCTTAAGGATAGCGGACTACAATGAGCAGTTCTTC. Translation gives CASSLRIADYNEQFF. The chain is built from TRBV7-7 and TRBJ2-1; D possibly corresponds to TRBD2 (6 bases). Germline assignment: CDR1 SSHAT and CDR2 FNYEAQ (reference sequence). The CDR3 sequence is 15 residues long. Based on the CDR3 plus reference TRBV7-7 and TRBJ2-1, the full variable domain is GAGVSQSPRYKVTKRGQDVTLRCDPISSHATLYWYQQALGQGPEFLTYFNYEAQPDKSGLPSDRFSAERPEGSISTLTIQRTEQRDSAMYRCASSLRIADYNEQFFGPGTRLTVL.